The 26 T cell receptor beta chains below come from one sample, sequenced in a study of OX40 agonist ivuxolimab in advanced cancers. Clones were read by immunoSEQ multiplex PCR, and TCRdb kept only the in-frame ones, dropping some. The sample records about 54,000 clones, about four fifths being singletons. The material was CD4+ or CD8+ T cells sorted from blood, obtained in a trial of the OX40 agonist ivuxolimab. These receptors were collected from an adult with an advanced solid tumor such as melanoma, head and neck, liver or kidney cancer.

The genes are TRBV5-1 and TRBJ1-1; D might be TRBD1 (5 bases). The CDR3 contains 16 residues. V lost 4 bases to trimming and J lost 1 base, with 17 bases between them. From germline, CDR1 is SGHRS and CDR2 YFSETQ. The CDR3 bases are TGCGCCAGCAGCCCCGGGACCCAAATTTCGAACACTGAAGCTTTCTTT. It is translated as CASSPGTQISNTEAFF.

The chain combines TRBV9 with TRBJ2-2, with 8 bases lining up with TRBD2. The CDR3 covers 18 residues. Trimming at V came to 4 bases and at J to 3 bases, leaving 14 bases not matched to a gene. Per the germline V gene, CDR1 is SGDLS and CDR2 is YYNGEE. Written as DNA, the CDR3 is TGTGCCAGCAGCCCCCGGGAAGCGGGAGAATACTACACCGGGGAGCTGTTTTTT. As protein: CASSPREAGEYYTGELFF.

This clone was seen a few times. The genes are TRBV5-4 and TRBJ1-5, with 11 positions matching TRBD1. CDR3 length: 15 residues. Germline V gene data show CDR1 as SGHNT and CDR2 as YYREEE (reference sequence). V shed 3 bases and J 4 bases; nucleotides not matched to a gene: 3. The CDR3 sequence is CASSSGTGGNQPQHF. The CDR3 DNA reads TGTGCCAGCAGCTCCGGGACAGGGGGGAATCAGCCCCAGCATTTT.

The CDR3 loop reads CASSLFGETDTQYF. The CDR3 nucleotides are TGCGCCAGCAGCCTCTTTGGGGAAACAGATACGCAGTATTTT. This chain connects TRBV4-1 to TRBJ2-3; D not resolved. Germline V gene lookup returns CDR1 MGHRA and CDR2 YSYEKL. V was clipped by 4 bases and J by 3 bases, with 11 bases between them. This CDR3 spans 14 amino acids.

The V gene is TRBV15, the J gene TRBJ2-5; 9 nucleotides match TRBD2. V shed 0 bases and J 5 bases; nucleotides not matched to a gene: 10. The CDR3 totals 17 residues. Germline values: CDR1 LNHNV, CDR2 YYDKDF (reference sequence). CDR3 DNA: TGTGCCACCAGCAGAGATAGCGGGAGCCTTCCCGAGGAGACCCAGTACTTC. Encoded protein: CATSRDSGSLPEETQYF. The full variable domain, completed using reference TRBV15 and TRBJ2-5, is DAMVIQNPRYQVTQFGKPVTLSCSQTLNHNVMYWYQQKSSQAPKLLFHYYDKDFNNEADTPDNFQSRRPNTSFCFLDIRSPGLGDTAMYLCATSRDSGSLPEETQYFGPGTRLLVL.

J is TRBJ2-2 and V is TRBV27, with a tentative D call TRBD2 (5 bases). CDR1 MNHEY and CDR2 SMNVEV come from the germline V gene (reference sequence). The length of the CDR3 is 17 residues. V lost 2 bases and J 0 bases, leaving 13 bases between the germline ends. CDR3 coding DNA: TGTGCCAGCAGTTTAGATTTAGCGAGCGCGAACACCGGGGAGCTGTTTTTT. This codes for CASSLDLASANTGELFF.

The V and J genes are TRBV6-5 and TRBJ2-7; the match to TRBD1 covers 8 bases. The J segment lost 0 bases and the V segment lost 4 bases, leaving 2 bases of the junction unmatched. The CDR3 extends over 14 amino acids. Germline loops: CDR1 MNHEY, CDR2 SVGAGI. The CDR3 nucleotides are TGTGCCAGCAGTTTGACAGGGGACTCCTACGAGCAGTACTTC. It yields the protein CASSLTGDSYEQYF.

This clone has only one observation. The rearrangement links TRBV6-6 to TRBJ2-7; 8 nucleotides align to TRBD1. Trimming removed 5 bases from V and 5 bases from J; junction bases left unmatched: 8. The CDR3 sequence is 14 residues long. CDR1 is MNHNY, CDR2 SVGAGI, per germline (reference sequence). The CDR3 DNA reads TGTGCCAGCAGTGGGACAGGTGCTCAGGACGAGCAGTACTTC. It translates to CASSGTGAQDEQYF.

The rearrangement links TRBV11-2 to TRBJ1-5; TRBD1 matches at 7 bases. The CDR3 runs to 14 residues. Germline CDR1 is SGHAT and CDR2 is FQNNGV. The V segment lost 5 bases and the J segment 7 bases; nucleotides outside the gene matches: 8. The DNA of the CDR3 is TGTGCCAGCAGCCAGGGGGGGTTCGGGCAGCCCCAGCATTTT. This gives the protein CASSQGGFGQPQHF.

V and J are TRBV27 and TRBJ2-2; tentatively, D is TRBD1 or TRBD2 (5 bases each). The V end lost 5 bases, the J end lost 1 base, and 14 bases lay between the germline ends. The CDR3 length is 16 residues. The germline gives CDR1 MNHEY, CDR2 SMNVEV (reference sequence). The CDR3, as DNA: TGTGCCAGCAGTCGAACCGGGACCGTGAACACCGGGGAGCTGTTTTTT. Its protein product is CASSRTGTVNTGELFF.

The chain has TRBV29-1 and TRBJ2-5, with D perhaps TRBD2 (6 bases). This CDR3 has 13 amino acids. Germline CDR1 is SQVTM and CDR2 is ANQGSEA. The V end was cut by 5 bases, the J end by 4 bases, with 14 bases between. The CDR3 sequence is CSVPDYRGETQYF. In nucleotides, the CDR3 is TGCAGCGTTCCGGACTACCGGGGAGAGACCCAGTACTTC.

This clone was picked up a small number of times. The rearrangement links TRBV11-2 to TRBJ2-7; TRBD1 or TRBD2 may be the D gene (5 bases each). The CDR3 has 12 residues. V lost 7 bases, J lost 1 base, and 8 bases lay in between. The germline V gene has CDR1 SGHAT and CDR2 FQNNGV. This CDR3 is CASKGRSYEQYF. In nucleotides, the CDR3 is TGTGCCAGCAAGGGGAGATCCTACGAGCAGTACTTC.

The chain has TRBV4-1 and TRBJ2-3; 9 positions agree with TRBD2. With 5 bases clipped from V and 2 bases from J, the junction kept 5 bases outside the gene matches. Germline CDR1 MGHRA, CDR2 YSYEKL. The CDR3 totals 15 residues. As DNA, the CDR3 is TGCGCCAGCAGCAATCCTAGCGGGATCACAGATACGCAGTATTTT. It is translated as CASSNPSGITDTQYF.

The chain links TRBV18 to TRBJ1-2; D perhaps matches TRBD1 (5 bases). The CDR3 covers 13 residues. Germline CDR1 KGHSH, CDR2 LQKENI. V was shortened by 9 bases and J by 6 bases, with 17 bases between the two germline ends. Written as DNA, the CDR3 is TGTGCCAGTTCCCAGGACCGAGGGGATGGCTACACCTTC. It encodes CASSQDRGDGYTF.

The chain combines TRBV5-1 with TRBJ2-7; D is uncertain. CDR3 size: 15 residues. V lost 0 bases, J lost 2 bases, and 12 bases lay in between. The germline gives CDR1 SGHRS, CDR2 YFSETQ. The DNA of the CDR3 is TGCGCCAGCAGCTTGGGGCAGACTCTTACCTACGAGCAGTACTTC. It is translated as CASSLGQTLTYEQYF.

The chain joins TRBV7-9 to TRBJ1-3, with TRBD1 matching 7 bases. Germline assignment: CDR1 SEHNR and CDR2 FQNEAQ (reference sequence). The V segment lost 1 base and the J segment 2 bases; nucleotides outside the gene matches: 5. There are 16 residues in the CDR3. The CDR3 DNA reads TGTGCCAGCAGCTTAGTTGGCAGGGGGGCTGGAAACACCATATATTTT. Protein sequence: CASSLVGRGAGNTIYF.

The chain combines TRBV7-6 with TRBJ2-6; D call uncertain. Germline CDR1 SGHVS, CDR2 FNYEAQ. The V end lost 1 base, the J end lost 0 bases, and 10 bases lay between the germline ends. The CDR3 has 17 amino acids. In DNA form, the CDR3 reads TGTGCCAGCAGCTTAGGACGGTTCCGCTCTGGGGCCAACGTCCTGACTTTC. This encodes CASSLGRFRSGANVLTF.

This CDR3 is CASRTTGTYNEQFF. The CDR3 DNA reads as TGTGCCAGCAGGACGACAGGTACCTACAATGAGCAGTTCTTC. The rearrangement links TRBV6-5 to TRBJ2-1, with D possibly matching TRBD1 (6 bases). Trimming left V 6 bases short and J 2 bases short, with 11 bases between. The CDR3 runs 14 residues. Germline CDR1 is MNHEY and CDR2 is SVGAGI.

CDR3 sequence: CASEKTGTYEQYF. CDR3 nucleotide sequence: TGTGCCAGTGAAAAGACTGGAACTTACGAGCAGTACTTC. V is TRBV2 and J is TRBJ2-7; no definite D call. The CDR3 is made up of 13 amino acids. Trimming cost V 9 bases and J 4 bases, with 16 bases left between them. Germline CDR1 and CDR2: SNHLY and FYNNEI.

The V gene is TRBV6-1, the J gene TRBJ1-5; D perhaps matches TRBD1 (5 bases). This CDR3 comprises 15 residues. V lost 5 bases, J lost 5 bases, and 16 bases lay in between. Germline V gives CDR1 MNHNS, CDR2 SASEGT. The CDR3 DNA is TGTGCCAGCAGTTCTCGGACCATGGGGGATCAGCCCCAGCATTTT. This translates into CASSSRTMGDQPQHF.

This chain joins TRBV6-1 and TRBJ1-5; no firm D call. The V end lost 8 bases, the J end lost 5 bases, and 19 bases lay between the germline ends. Germline V gene lookup returns CDR1 MNHNS and CDR2 SASEGT. CDR3 length: 15 residues. DNA for the CDR3: TGTGCCAGCTTTAACCGGGTCCTAGGCGATCAGCCCCAGCATTTT. This sequence encodes CASFNRVLGDQPQHF.

This clone is a singleton in its sample. The chain couples TRBV28 to TRBJ1-4; TRBD1 agrees at 9 bases. Losses at the gene ends were 10 bases for V and 0 bases for J; bases not matched to a gene: 9. In germline, CDR1 is MDHEN, CDR2 SYDVKM. The CDR3 length is 16 residues. The CDR3 nucleotides read TGTGCCACGAAACAGGGGGCGGGAACAACTAATGAAAAACTGTTTTTT. It codes for CATKQGAGTTNEKLFF. Full variable domain (missing parts from reference TRBV28 and TRBJ1-4): DVKVTQSSRYLVKRTGEKVFLECVQDMDHENMFWYRQDPGLGLRLIYFSYDVKMKEKGDIPEGYSVSREKKERFSLILESASTNQTSMYLCATKQGAGTTNEKLFFGSGTQLSVL.

The J gene is TRBJ2-2, the V gene TRBV4-2, with TRBD1 identical over 7 bases. This CDR3 contains 17 residues. Germline V gene lookup returns CDR1 LGHNA and CDR2 YNFKEQ. With 0 bases clipped from V and 5 bases from J, the junction kept 9 bases outside the gene matches. The CDR3 bases are TGTGCCAGCAGCCAAGAAGAGGTCGTACAGGGGACCGGGGAGCTGTTTTTT. Translated: CASSQEEVVQGTGELFF.

This clone has just a few counts. V is TRBV14 and J is TRBJ2-3; D possibly corresponds to TRBD2 (6 bases). CDR1 and CDR2 from the germline V gene are SGHDN and FVKESK. Trimming removed 0 bases at V and 4 bases at J, with 14 bases between. The CDR3 has 16 amino acids. CDR3 protein: CASSQDPWRGPDTQYF. The CDR3 bases are TGTGCCAGCAGCCAAGACCCCTGGAGGGGACCAGATACGCAGTATTTT.

The chain links TRBV14 to TRBJ2-2; 11 nucleotides agree with TRBD2. This CDR3 has 23 amino acids. Germline loops: CDR1 SGHDN, CDR2 FVKESK. V lost 2 bases to trimming and J lost 0 bases; unmatched junction nucleotides: 20. DNA for the CDR3: TGTGCCAGCAGCCAACGTCTAGCGGGAGGTAGTCTCGAATACTCAGCGAACACCGGGGAGCTGTTTTTT. Its protein product is CASSQRLAGGSLEYSANTGELFF. The full variable domain, completed using reference TRBV14 and TRBJ2-2, is EAGVTQFPSHSVIEKGQTVTLRCDPISGHDNLYWYRRVMGKEIKFLLHFVKESKQDESGMPNNRFLAERTGGTYSTLKVQPAELEDSGVYFCASSQRLAGGSLEYSANTGELFFGEGSRLTVL.

CDR3 loop: CARRTANTGELFF. In DNA form, the CDR3 reads TGTGCCAGGCGGACGGCTAACACCGGGGAGCTGTTTTTT. This sequence joins TRBV7-9 and TRBJ2-2; D call uncertain. Germline V CDR1 and CDR2: SEHNR, FQNEAQ (reference sequence). The CDR3 is 13 residues long. The V gene lost 9 bases and the J gene lost 2 bases, with 10 bases spanning the gap. Combining the CDR3 with reference TRBV7-9 and TRBJ2-2 gives the whole variable domain DTGVSQNPRHKITKRGQNVTFRCDPISEHNRLYWYRQTLGQGPEFLTYFQNEAQLEKSRLLSDRFSAERPKGSFSTLEIQRTEQGDSAMYLCARRTANTGELFFGEGSRLTVL.